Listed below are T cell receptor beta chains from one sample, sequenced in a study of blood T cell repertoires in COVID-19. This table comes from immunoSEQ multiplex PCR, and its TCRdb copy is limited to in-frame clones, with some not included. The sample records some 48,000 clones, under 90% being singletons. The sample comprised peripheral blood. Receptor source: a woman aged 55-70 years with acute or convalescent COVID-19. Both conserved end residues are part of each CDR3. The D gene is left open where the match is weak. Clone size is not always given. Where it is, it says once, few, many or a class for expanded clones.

CASSLALTSYEQYF	TGTGCCAGCAGCTTGGCCTTGACAAGTTACGAGCAGTACTTC	TRBV5-4	-	-	TRBJ2-7
CSVVPGQGYEQYF	TGCAGCGTTGTGCCCGGACAGGGCTACGAGCAGTACTTC	TRBV29-1	TRBD1	-	TRBJ2-7
CASSLELRGTDTQYF	TGCGCCAGCAGCTTGGAACTCAGGGGCACAGATACGCAGTATTTT	TRBV5-1	-	few	TRBJ2-3
CASSNLAGSNTGELFF	TGTGCCAGTAGCAATCTAGCGGGGTCGAACACCGGGGAGCTGTTTTTT	TRBV19	TRBD2	-	TRBJ2-2
CASSPRDRDGYTF	TGCGCCAGCAGTCCCAGGGACAGGGATGGCTACACCTTC	TRBV23-1	TRBD1	-	TRBJ1-2
CASRSGQARGEQYF	TGTGCCAGCAGGTCCGGACAGGCCCGTGGCGAGCAGTACTTC	TRBV27	TRBD1	-	TRBJ2-7
CASSDSGTGGTDTQYF	TGTGCCAGCAGCGACTCCGGGACAGGGGGCACAGATACGCAGTATTTT	TRBV7-9	TRBD1	-	TRBJ2-3
CASGYGRIYEQYF	TGTGCTAGTGGGTATGGGAGGATCTACGAGCAGTACTTC	TRBV12-5	-	-	TRBJ2-7
CASSSGQGFAGELFF	TGTGCCAGCAGCTCCGGACAGGGCTTCGCCGGGGAGCTGTTTTTT	TRBV11-3	TRBD1	-	TRBJ2-2
CASSLAAGFNEQFF	TGTGCCAGCAGCTTAGCGGCGGGGTTCAATGAGCAGTTCTTC	TRBV7-6	-	few	TRBJ2-1
CATSDQGQGNTEAFF	TGTGCCACCAGTGATCAAGGACAGGGCAACACTGAAGCTTTCTTT	TRBV24-1	TRBD1	-	TRBJ1-1
CASSPGHELYEQYF	TGCGCCAGCAGCCCAGGACACGAACTTTACGAGCAGTACTTC	TRBV4-1	-	-	TRBJ2-7
CASISNRVAFF	TGTGCCAGCATTAGCAACAGGGTGGCTTTCTTT	TRBV6-5	-	few	TRBJ1-1
CASSEFRGSNQPQHF	TGTGCCAGCAGTGAGTTTAGGGGCAGCAATCAGCCCCAGCATTTT	TRBV2	-	-	TRBJ1-5
CASSLGQFETDTQYF	TGCGCCAGCAGCTTGGGTCAATTCGAGACAGATACGCAGTATTTT	TRBV5-1	-	-	TRBJ2-3
CASSLGVGGTGNTIYF	TGTGCCAGCAGCTTAGGGGTTGGGGGCACTGGAAACACCATATATTTT	TRBV7-8	-	few	TRBJ1-3
CASSSPGGRLGEQYF	TGTGCCAGCAGCTCACCGGGAGGCCGGCTAGGCGAGCAGTACTTC	TRBV6-5	TRBD2	-	TRBJ2-7
CSVDRGGVEQFF	TGCAGCGTTGATCGCGGGGGCGTGGAGCAGTTCTTC	TRBV29-1	-	once	TRBJ2-1
CASSSMTGGPGEQFF	TGTGCCAGTAGTTCTATGACGGGGGGGCCGGGTGAGCAGTTCTTC	TRBV19	TRBD2	-	TRBJ2-1
CASSPQLAGISYEQYF	TGTGCCAGCAGCCCTCAACTAGCGGGGATCTCCTACGAGCAGTACTTC	TRBV7-9	TRBD2	-	TRBJ2-7
CSGRNRGEAFF	TGCAGCGGCAGAAACAGGGGGGAAGCTTTCTTT	TRBV29-1	TRBD1	-	TRBJ1-1
CASWGTRNTGELFF	TGCGCCAGCTGGGGGACTAGGAACACCGGGGAGCTGTTTTTT	TRBV5-1	TRBD2	-	TRBJ2-2
CASSQEGWGDRGYTEAFF	TGTGCCAGCAGCCAAGAAGGTTGGGGGGACAGGGGATACACTGAAGCTTTCTTT	TRBV14	TRBD1	-	TRBJ1-1
CASSLSVVGGIYNEQFF	TGTGCCAGCAGCTTATCGGTAGTGGGGGGGATATACAATGAGCAGTTCTTC	TRBV7-3	TRBD2	-	TRBJ2-1
CASSPNKNTGELFF	TGTGCCAGCAGCCCCAACAAGAACACCGGGGAGCTGTTTTTT	TRBV7-8	-	-	TRBJ2-2
CASSLDGGRDTEAFF	TGCGCCAGCAGCTTGGACGGAGGGAGGGACACTGAAGCTTTCTTT	TRBV5-1	-	-	TRBJ1-1
CASSLSMTGIRNPPQHF	TGTGCCAGCAGTTTATCGATGACAGGGATACGCAATCCGCCCCAGCATTTT	TRBV27	TRBD1	-	TRBJ1-5
CASSWAGGNTGELFF	TGTGCCAGCAGCTGGGCAGGGGGCAACACCGGGGAGCTGTTTTTT	TRBV9	TRBD1	-	TRBJ2-2
CSARDYSYEQYF	TGCAGCGCTCGGGACTATTCCTACGAGCAGTACTTC	TRBV29-1	TRBD2	-	TRBJ2-7
CASTEAGEDQETQYF	TGCGCCAGCACAGAAGCGGGGGAAGATCAAGAGACCCAGTACTTC	TRBV5-1	TRBD2	many	TRBJ2-5
CASSWQGANQPQHF	TGTGCCAGCAGTTGGCAGGGGGCAAATCAGCCCCAGCATTTT	TRBV27	TRBD1	-	TRBJ1-5
CASSSEDRGRETQYF	TGTGCCAGCAGCTCAGAGGACAGGGGGAGAGAGACCCAGTACTTC	TRBV7-9	TRBD1	-	TRBJ2-5
CASSFSGSASTDTQYF	TGCGCCAGCAGCTTTAGCGGGAGCGCCAGCACAGATACGCAGTATTTT	TRBV5-1	TRBD2	-	TRBJ2-3
CASSLGLAGSSGANVLTF	TGTGCCAGCAGCTTAGGCCTAGCGGGGAGCTCTGGGGCCAACGTCCTGACTTTC	TRBV13	TRBD2	-	TRBJ2-6
CASSLAGTGGNTIYF	TGCGCCAGCAGCTTGGCCGGGACAGGGGGCAACACCATATATTTT	TRBV5-1	TRBD1	-	TRBJ1-3
CASSLGHLNTEAFF	TGTGCCAGCAGCTTAGGACATCTCAACACTGAAGCTTTCTTT	TRBV7-8	-	-	TRBJ1-1
CASSILAGGPKNIQYF	TGTGCCAGTAGTATACTAGCGGGAGGCCCCAAAAACATTCAGTACTTC	TRBV19	TRBD2	-	TRBJ2-4
CASSLSITSGSPPYNEQFF	TGTGCCAGCAGCCTTAGTATTACTAGCGGGAGTCCTCCCTACAATGAGCAGTTCTTC	TRBV7-9	TRBD2	once	TRBJ2-1
CASSIAGVNNQPQHF	TGTGCCAGTAGTATAGCGGGTGTGAACAATCAGCCCCAGCATTTT	TRBV19	-	-	TRBJ1-5
CASSLMGTSGRDTQYF	TGTGCCAGCAGCTTAATGGGGACTAGCGGGAGGGATACGCAGTATTTT	TRBV7-3	TRBD2	-	TRBJ2-3
CASSLSSGPQFEQFF	TGTGCCAGCAGCTTATCTAGCGGGCCACAATTTGAGCAGTTCTTC	TRBV7-9	TRBD2	-	TRBJ2-1